Listed below are T cell receptor beta chains from one sample, sequenced in a study of OX40 agonist ivuxolimab in advanced cancers. Profiling relied on immunoSEQ multiplex PCR, and the TCRdb table lists in-frame clones only, not all of them. The repertoire holds tens of thousands of clones, with over 90% as singletons. The source material was CD4+ or CD8+ T cells sorted from blood, sampled in a trial of the OX40 agonist ivuxolimab. These receptors were obtained from an adult with an advanced solid tumor such as melanoma, head and neck, liver or kidney cancer. Both conserved end residues are part of each CDR3. The order of the fields is D gene, J gene, V gene, clone size, CDR3 protein, CDR3 DNA. The D gene is left open where the match is weak. A clone size is listed for some rows: how often the clone was seen (once, few, many), or a class if it is expanded.

TRBD1 TRBJ2-7 TRBV5-6 . CASTLGGQGSYEQYF TGTGCCAGCACCTTGGGGGGACAGGGGTCCTACGAGCAGTACTTC
TRBD1 TRBJ2-3 TRBV29-1 . CSVQDRGGTDTQYF TGCAGCGTTCAGGACAGGGGAGGCACAGATACGCAGTATTTT
. TRBJ2-7 TRBV5-5 . CASSLVRGLEQYF TGTGCCAGCAGCTTGGTTCGCGGGCTCGAGCAGTACTTC
. TRBJ2-7 TRBV6-1 once CASSQGLGYEQYF TGTGCCAGCAGTCAGGGACTGGGCTACGAGCAGTACTTC
TRBD2 TRBJ2-3 TRBV7-9 . CASSPPGLSTDTQYF TGTGCCAGCAGCCCTCCGGGACTAAGCACAGATACGCAGTATTTT
. TRBJ1-1 TRBV6-4 . CASSDTEYTEAFF TGTGCCAGCAGTGACACAGAATACACTGAAGCTTTCTTT
. TRBJ1-1 TRBV25-1 . CASRRQPNTEAFF TGTGCCTCAAGGAGACAGCCGAACACTGAAGCTTTCTTT
. TRBJ2-7 TRBV19 . CASSIDQGREQYF TGTGCCAGTAGTATAGATCAAGGGAGAGAGCAGTACTTC
TRBD1 TRBJ2-7 TRBV4-1 . CASSLPGTGSDEQYF TGCGCCAGCAGCCTTCCCGGGACAGGGTCTGATGAGCAGTACTTC
. TRBJ2-5 TRBV10-2 . CASKQQETQYF TGCGCCAGCAAACAGCAAGAGACCCAGTACTTC
. TRBJ2-7 TRBV6-5 . CASRPSQAPSYEQYF TGTGCCAGCAGGCCCAGCCAGGCCCCCTCCTACGAGCAGTACTTC
. TRBJ1-5 TRBV5-6 . CASSLSRGRNQPQHF TGTGCCAGCAGCTTGTCTAGGGGACGCAATCAGCCCCAGCATTTT
TRBD2 TRBJ2-3 TRBV12-5 . CASGLGREREVTQYF TGTGCTAGTGGTTTGGGCCGTGAGCGGGAGGTTACGCAGTATTTT
. TRBJ1-5 TRBV27 . CASSFRGGNQPQHF TGTGCCAGCAGTTTCCGGGGGGGCAATCAGCCCCAGCATTTT